This TCR beta chain was profiled in a study of T cell responses to AZD1222 COVID-19 vaccine. As to this clone: Other DNA sequences from this sample encode an identical CDR3 as well.

The method was immunoSEQ multiplex PCR; TCRdb's version includes in-frame clones alone and lacks a portion of them. Of 130,000 or so clones listed, about nine tenths are singletons. With V trimmed by 5 bases and J by 0 bases, 4 bases remained unmatched. The germline gives CDR1 SGHRS, CDR2 YFSETQ. This CDR3 has 15 amino acids. This TCR was recovered from an adult in good health. The gene calls are TRBV5-1 and TRBJ2-3, with 9 bases fitting TRBD1. The source material was peripheral blood, sampled on day 0 of AZD1222 vaccination. CDR3 sequence (DNA): TGCGCCAGCAGTAGGGACAGGGCTAGCACAGATACGCAGTATTTT. This codes for CASSRDRASTDTQYF.